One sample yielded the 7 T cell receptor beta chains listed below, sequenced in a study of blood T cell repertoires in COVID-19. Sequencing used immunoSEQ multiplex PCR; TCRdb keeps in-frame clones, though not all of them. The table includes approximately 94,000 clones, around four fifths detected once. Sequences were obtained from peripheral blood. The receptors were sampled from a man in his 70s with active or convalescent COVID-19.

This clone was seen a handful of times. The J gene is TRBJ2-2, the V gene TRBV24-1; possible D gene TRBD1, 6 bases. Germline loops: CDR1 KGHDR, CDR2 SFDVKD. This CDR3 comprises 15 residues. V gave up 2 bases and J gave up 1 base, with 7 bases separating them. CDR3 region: CATSDSDRNTGELFF. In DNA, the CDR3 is TGTGCCACCAGTGATTCGGACAGGAACACCGGGGAGCTGTTTTTT.

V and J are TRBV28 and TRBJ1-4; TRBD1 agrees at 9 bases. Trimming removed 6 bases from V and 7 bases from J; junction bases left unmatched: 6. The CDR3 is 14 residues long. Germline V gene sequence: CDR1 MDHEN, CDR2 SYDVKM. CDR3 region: CASRRQGEGEKLFF. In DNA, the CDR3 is TGTGCCAGCAGGAGACAGGGGGAAGGTGAAAAACTGTTTTTT.

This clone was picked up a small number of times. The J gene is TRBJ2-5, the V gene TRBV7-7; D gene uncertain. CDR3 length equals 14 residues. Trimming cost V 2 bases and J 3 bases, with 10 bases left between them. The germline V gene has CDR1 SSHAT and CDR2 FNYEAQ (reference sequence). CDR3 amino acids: CASSLRATEETQYF. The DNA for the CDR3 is TGTGCCAGCAGCTTACGAGCTACGGAAGAGACCCAGTACTTC.

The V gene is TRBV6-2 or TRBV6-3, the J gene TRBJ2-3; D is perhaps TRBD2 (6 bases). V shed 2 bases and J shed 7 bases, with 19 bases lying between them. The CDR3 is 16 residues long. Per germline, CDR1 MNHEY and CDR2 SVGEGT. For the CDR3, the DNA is TGTGCCAGCAGTTACAGCAGGGAGGCTGGGAGAAATACGCAGTATTTT. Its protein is CASSYSREAGRNTQYF.

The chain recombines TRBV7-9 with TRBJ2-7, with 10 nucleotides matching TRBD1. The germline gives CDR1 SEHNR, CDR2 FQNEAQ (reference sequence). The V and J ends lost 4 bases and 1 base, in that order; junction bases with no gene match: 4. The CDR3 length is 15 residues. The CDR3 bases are TGTGCCAGCAGCTGGGGACAGGGGTTTTCCTACGAGCAGTACTTC. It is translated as CASSWGQGFSYEQYF.

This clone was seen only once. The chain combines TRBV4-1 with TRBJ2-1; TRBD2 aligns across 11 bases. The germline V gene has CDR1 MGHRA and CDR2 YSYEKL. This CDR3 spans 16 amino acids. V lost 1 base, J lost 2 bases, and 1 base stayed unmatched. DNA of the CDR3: TGCGCCAGCAGCCAAGCGACTAGCGGGACCTACAATGAGCAGTTCTTC. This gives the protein CASSQATSGTYNEQFF.

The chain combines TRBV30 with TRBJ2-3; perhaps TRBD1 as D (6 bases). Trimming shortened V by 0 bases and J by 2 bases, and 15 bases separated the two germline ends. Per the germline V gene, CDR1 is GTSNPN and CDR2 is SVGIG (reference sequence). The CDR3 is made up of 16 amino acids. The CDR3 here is CAWSVQGSYYTDTQYF. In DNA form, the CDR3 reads TGTGCCTGGAGTGTACAGGGTAGCTATTACACAGATACGCAGTATTTT.